This T cell receptor beta chain stems from a study of shared clonotypes between healthy human individuals. Trimming shortened V by 6 bases and J by 0 bases, and 6 bases separated the two germline ends. The V gene's germline CDR1 is WSHSY and CDR2 SAAADI. The CDR3 length is 12 residues. Clones were read by immunoSEQ multiplex PCR, and TCRdb kept only the in-frame ones, dropping some. The sample lists 2 million or so clones, roughly 96% occurring once. The TCR originated in a young man in good health. The specimen sequenced was naive CD4+ T cells sorted from blood. Stated subset: CD45RA+ positively selected. V usage is TRBV10-2 and J usage is TRBJ2-7; D is uncertain. In DNA, the CDR3 is TGCGCCAGCAGGTACCACTCCTACGAGCAGTACTTC. This encodes CASRYHSYEQYF.